This T cell receptor (beta chain) appears in the sequencing data of a study of Graves' ophthalmopathy and Graves' hyperthyroidism. This CDR3 region has 8 residues. Germline V lookup: CDR1 ENHRY, CDR2 SYGVKD. V lost 7 bases to trimming and J lost 6 bases, with 0 bases between them. This clonotype appeared a few times. Its specificity is unknown. This may be a read error, as it is one base from a much larger clone. Study results and limitations: The blood repertoire also included most expanded thyroid clonotypes above 0.001 frequency.

Amplification of the TCR beta CDR3 regions used RNA transcripts (as template). The first round was an RT-PCR with HTBI primers, and the second round was a multiplex PCR. From the multiplex PCR reads, TCRdb called clonotypes with MiXCR, one entry per CDR3 protein. Of about 700,000 distinct CDR3 sequences listed, about two fifths were seen once; the top ten hold more than 2.5%. The source material was peripheral blood. The sequence came from an adult man with Graves' ophthalmopathy. The gene calls are TRBV10-3 and TRBJ1-1; D gene uncertain. CDR3 in DNA: TGTGCCATCACTGAAGCTTTCTTT. This codes for CAITEAFF.